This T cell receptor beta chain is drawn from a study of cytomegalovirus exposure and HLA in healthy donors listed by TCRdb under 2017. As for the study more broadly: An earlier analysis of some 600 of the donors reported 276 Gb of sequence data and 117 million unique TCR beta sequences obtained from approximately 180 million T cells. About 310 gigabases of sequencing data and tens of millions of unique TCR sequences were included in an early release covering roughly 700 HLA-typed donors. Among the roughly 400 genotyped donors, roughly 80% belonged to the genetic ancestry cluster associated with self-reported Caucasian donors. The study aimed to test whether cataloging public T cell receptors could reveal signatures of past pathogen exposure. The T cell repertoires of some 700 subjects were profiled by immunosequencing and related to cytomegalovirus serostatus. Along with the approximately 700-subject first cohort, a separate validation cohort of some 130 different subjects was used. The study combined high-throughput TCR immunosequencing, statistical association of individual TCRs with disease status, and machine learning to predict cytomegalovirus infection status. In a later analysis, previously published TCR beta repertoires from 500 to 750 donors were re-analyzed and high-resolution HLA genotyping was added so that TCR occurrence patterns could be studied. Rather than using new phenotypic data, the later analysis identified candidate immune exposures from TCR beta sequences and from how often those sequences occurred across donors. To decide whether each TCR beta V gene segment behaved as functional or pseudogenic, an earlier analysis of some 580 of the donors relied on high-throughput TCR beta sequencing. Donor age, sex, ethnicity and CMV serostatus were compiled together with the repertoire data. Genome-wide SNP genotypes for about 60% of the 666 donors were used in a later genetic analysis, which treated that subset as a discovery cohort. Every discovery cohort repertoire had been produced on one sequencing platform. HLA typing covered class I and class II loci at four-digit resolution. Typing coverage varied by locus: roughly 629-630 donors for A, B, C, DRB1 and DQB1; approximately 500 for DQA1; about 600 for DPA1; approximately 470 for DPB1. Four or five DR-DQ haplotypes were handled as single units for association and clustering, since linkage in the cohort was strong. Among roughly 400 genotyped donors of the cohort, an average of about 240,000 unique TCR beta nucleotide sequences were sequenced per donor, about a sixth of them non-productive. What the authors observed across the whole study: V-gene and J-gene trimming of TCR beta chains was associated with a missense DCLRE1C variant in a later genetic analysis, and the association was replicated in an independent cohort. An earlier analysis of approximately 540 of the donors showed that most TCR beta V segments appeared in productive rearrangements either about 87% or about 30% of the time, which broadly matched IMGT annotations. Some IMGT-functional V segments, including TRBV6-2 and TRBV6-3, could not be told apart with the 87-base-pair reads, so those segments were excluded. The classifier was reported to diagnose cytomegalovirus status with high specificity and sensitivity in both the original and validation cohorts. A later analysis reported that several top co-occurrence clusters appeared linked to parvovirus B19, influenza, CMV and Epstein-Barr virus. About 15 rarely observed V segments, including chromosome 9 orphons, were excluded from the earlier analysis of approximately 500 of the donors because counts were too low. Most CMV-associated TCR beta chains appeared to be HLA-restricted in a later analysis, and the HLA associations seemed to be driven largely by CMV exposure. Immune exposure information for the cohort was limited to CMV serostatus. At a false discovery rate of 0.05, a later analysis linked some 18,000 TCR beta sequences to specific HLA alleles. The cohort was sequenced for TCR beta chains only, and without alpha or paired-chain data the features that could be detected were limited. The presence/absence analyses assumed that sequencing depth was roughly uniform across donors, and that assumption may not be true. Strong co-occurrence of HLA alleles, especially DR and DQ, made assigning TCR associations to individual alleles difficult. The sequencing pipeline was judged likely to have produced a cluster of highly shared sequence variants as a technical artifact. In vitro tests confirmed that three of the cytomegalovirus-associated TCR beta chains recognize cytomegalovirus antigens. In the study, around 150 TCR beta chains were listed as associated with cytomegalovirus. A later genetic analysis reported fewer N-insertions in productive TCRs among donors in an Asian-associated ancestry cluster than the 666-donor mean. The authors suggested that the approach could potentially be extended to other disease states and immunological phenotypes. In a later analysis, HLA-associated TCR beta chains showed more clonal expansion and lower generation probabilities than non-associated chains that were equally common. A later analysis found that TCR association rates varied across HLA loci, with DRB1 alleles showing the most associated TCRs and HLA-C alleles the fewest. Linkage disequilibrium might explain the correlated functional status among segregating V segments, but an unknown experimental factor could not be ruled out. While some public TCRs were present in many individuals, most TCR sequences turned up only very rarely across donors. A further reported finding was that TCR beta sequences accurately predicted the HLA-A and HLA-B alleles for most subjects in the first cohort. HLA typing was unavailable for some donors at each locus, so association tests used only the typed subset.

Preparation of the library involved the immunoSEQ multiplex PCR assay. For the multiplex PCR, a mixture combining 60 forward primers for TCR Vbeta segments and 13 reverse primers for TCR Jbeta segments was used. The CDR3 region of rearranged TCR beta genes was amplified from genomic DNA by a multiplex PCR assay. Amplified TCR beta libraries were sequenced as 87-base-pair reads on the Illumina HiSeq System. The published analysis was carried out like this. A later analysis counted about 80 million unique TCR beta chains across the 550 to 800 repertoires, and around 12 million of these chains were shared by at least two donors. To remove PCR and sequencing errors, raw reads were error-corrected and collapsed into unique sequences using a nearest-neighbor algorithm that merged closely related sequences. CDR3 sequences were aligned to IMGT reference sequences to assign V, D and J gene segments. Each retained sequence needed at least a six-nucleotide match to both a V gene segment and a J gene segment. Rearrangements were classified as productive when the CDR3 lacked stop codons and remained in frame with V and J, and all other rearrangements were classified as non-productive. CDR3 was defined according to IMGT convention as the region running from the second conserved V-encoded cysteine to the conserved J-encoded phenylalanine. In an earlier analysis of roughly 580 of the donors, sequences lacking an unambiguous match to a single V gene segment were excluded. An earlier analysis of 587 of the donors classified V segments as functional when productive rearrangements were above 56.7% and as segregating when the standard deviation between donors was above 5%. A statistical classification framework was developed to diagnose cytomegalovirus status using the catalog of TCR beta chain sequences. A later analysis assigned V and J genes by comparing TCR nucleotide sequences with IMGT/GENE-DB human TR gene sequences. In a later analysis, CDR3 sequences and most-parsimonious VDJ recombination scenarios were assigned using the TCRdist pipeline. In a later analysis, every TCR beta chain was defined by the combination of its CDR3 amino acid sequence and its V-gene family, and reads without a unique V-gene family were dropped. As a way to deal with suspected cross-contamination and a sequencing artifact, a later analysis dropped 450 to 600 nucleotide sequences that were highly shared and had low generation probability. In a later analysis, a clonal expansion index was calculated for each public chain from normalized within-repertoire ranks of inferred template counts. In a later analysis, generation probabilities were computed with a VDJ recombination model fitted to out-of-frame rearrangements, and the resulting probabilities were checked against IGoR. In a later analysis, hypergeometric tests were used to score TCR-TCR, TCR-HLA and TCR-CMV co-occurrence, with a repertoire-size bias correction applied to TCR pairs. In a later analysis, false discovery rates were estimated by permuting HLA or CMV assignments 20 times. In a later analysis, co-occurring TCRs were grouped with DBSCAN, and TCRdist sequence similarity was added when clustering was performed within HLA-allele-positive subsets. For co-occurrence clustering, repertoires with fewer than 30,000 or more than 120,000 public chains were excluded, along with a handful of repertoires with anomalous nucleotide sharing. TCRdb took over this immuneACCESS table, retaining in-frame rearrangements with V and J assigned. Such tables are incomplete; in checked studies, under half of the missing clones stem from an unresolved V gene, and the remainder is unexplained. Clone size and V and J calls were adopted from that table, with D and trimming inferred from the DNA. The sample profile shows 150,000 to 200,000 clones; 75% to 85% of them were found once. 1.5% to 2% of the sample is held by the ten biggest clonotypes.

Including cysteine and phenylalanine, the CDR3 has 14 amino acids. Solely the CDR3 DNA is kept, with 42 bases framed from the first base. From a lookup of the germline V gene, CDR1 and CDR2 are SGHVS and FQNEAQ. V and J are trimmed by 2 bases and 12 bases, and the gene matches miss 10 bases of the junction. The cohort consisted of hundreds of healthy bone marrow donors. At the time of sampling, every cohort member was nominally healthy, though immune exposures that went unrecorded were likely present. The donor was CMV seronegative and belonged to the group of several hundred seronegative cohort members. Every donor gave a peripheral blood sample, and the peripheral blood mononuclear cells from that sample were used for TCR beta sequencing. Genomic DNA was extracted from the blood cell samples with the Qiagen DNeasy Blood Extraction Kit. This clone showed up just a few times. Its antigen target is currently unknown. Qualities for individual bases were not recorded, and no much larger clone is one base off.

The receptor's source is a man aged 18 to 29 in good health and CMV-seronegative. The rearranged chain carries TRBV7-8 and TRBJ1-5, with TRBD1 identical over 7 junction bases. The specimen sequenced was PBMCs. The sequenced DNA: TGTGCCAGCAGCTTAATCAGGGGGAGCGGAATCCAGCATTTT. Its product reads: CASSLIRGSGIQHF.